Below, one T cell receptor (beta chain) is given with its context. The CDR3 extends over 18 amino acids. The germline V gene encodes CDR1 LGHNT and CDR2 FRNRAP. Losses at the gene ends were 1 base for V and 0 bases for J; bases not matched to a gene: 9. This record belongs to a study of blood T cell repertoires in COVID-19. Study-level background: T cells, B-cell-depleted T cells, or PBMCs provided the cDNA or gDNA that served as material.

Authors' processing steps: By means of reference gene primer amplification, nucleated cell counts were estimated. Some clones are missing from TCRdb's copy, which holds only in-frame ones; the method was immunoSEQ multiplex PCR. That table supplies the V and J calls and clone size; D and trimming were determined from the DNA. Of approximately 190,000 clones listed, around 90% are singletons. The genes are TRBV12-5 and TRBJ1-3; TRBD1 matches 7 bases. What was sequenced was peripheral blood. The TCR originated in a man aged 60-69 years with active or convalescent COVID-19. Here the CDR3 DNA reads TGTGCTAGTGGTTTGGGGGCCAGACAGGGTTTCTCTGGAAACACCATATATTTT. The encoded protein is CASGLGARQGFSGNTIYF. Filled out from reference TRBV12-5 and TRBJ1-3, the complete variable domain reads DARVTQTPRHKVTEMGQEVTMRCQPILGHNTVFWYRQTMMQGLELLAYFRNRAPLDDSGMPKDRFSAEMPDATLATLKIQPSEPRDSAVYFCASGLGARQGFSGNTIYFGEGSWLTVV.